This T cell receptor (beta chain) originates from a study of post-analysis software for immune sequencing data (dated by TCRdb to about 2015). Notes on the research overall: The recorded disease courses included relapsing-remitting, secondary progressive and progressive-relapsing multiple sclerosis, and some patients had no subtype annotation. A subset of samples was prepared in parallel using single-end sample barcoding, then pooled and co-amplified after Illumina adapter ligation. The patient repertoires were set against about 12 previously published healthy control repertoires from donors whose ages ranged from about 6 to 25 years.

TCR beta repertoires were profiled from peripheral blood of over 10 young patients with multiple sclerosis to demonstrate the VDJtools post-analysis software. The multiple sclerosis patients were children and adolescents ranging in age from roughly 6 to 16 years. As regards this clonotype: What antigen it recognizes has not been identified. No much larger clonotype is one base removed from it; base qualities were not supplied.

Library generation was performed with PCR. The sample was run on an Illumina HiSeq 2500. Unique molecular identifiers were incorporated into TCR beta cDNA libraries to reduce PCR and sequencing biases. Approximately 500,000 cDNA molecules were obtained for every 1 to 10 million input T cells, so each molecule roughly corresponded to one T cell. The patient libraries were prepared and sequenced using the same protocol as the earlier healthy control dataset. Samples belonging to the same batch were prepared together, multiplexed and sequenced on a shared HiSeq lane. For the original study's pipeline: Raw barcoded reads were processed with MIGEC, and single-read molecular identifier groups were discarded before consensus assembly and CDR3 extraction. VDJtools was used for post-analysis of the clonotype tables, and diversity was normalized by down-sampling every dataset to the size of the smallest sample. In repertoire overlap clustering, CDR3 amino acid sequences, but not nucleotide sequences, were matched to correct batch-related cross-sample contamination. TCRdb applied fastp at Q25 and MiXCR to the public reads, then kept only in-frame beta chains. Each entry merges the rows of one CDR3 protein and shows their most common DNA and genes. In this record, the V and J calls reflect TCRdb's handling and not the investigators' own analysis. The sample data list hundreds of thousands of distinct CDR3 sequences, and 45% of these were observed just once. Around 10% of the sample lies in the top ten.

Broader findings and caveats from the paper: Multiple sclerosis patients had significantly lower normalized Chao1 diversity than controls, a result that suggests substantial peripheral T-cell clonal expansion. When samples were clustered directly using the F measure, samples prepared in the same batch co-clustered strongly, which prompted a batch-effect correction. The control group was slightly older than the multiple sclerosis patient group.

This clonotype was obtained from a girl aged 10 to 17 with multiple sclerosis. The material sequenced was blood.

The CDR3 has the sequence CAWVTDGSYEQYF. The sequenced DNA is TGTGCCTGGGTGACAGACGGCTCCTACGAGCAGTACTTC. The rearranged chain carries TRBV30 and TRBJ2-7; TRBD1 might be the D gene, on 5 matching bases. V and J are truncated by 5 bases and 0 bases respectively, leaving an intervening sequence of 11 bases. The CDR3 measures 13 amino acids from cysteine to phenylalanine. Here the CDR3 DNA is all that survives: 39 bases in frame from base 1. CDR1 and CDR2, per the germline V gene (reference sequence), are GTSNPN and SVGIG.